The T cell receptor (beta chain) described here comes from a study of control samples from healthy donors and cancer patients. V lost 2 bases to trimming and J lost 15 bases, with 11 bases between them. The CDR3 is 12 amino acids. Germline CDR1 is SGHTA and CDR2 is FQGNSA. Data came from immunoSEQ multiplex PCR; TCRdb stores just in-frame clones and leaves some out. The sample has 95,000 to 110,000 clones; approximately 90% are singletons. The chain joins TRBV7-2 to TRBJ1-6; D gene ambiguous. The sample taken for sequencing was PBMCs. The clonotype originates from a man in his sixties with lung cancer. The CDR3 nucleotides are TGTGCCAGCAGCTTAAAGTTGGGATACCTCCACTTT. This gives the protein CASSLKLGYLHF.